Listed below are T cell receptor beta chains from one sample, sequenced in a study of blood T cell repertoires in COVID-19. Clones were read by immunoSEQ multiplex PCR, and TCRdb kept only the in-frame ones, dropping some. The table has approximately 400,000 clones, 88% seen once. Sequenced sample: peripheral blood. These receptors all stem from a woman aged 45-60 years with COVID-19, enrolled during active disease. Both conserved end residues are trimmed from each CDR3. Some rows have no size entry. The others give once, few or many, or a class for an expanded clone.

.,TRBV3-1/TRBV3-2,ASSQAGPRGAF
.,TRBV2,ASQGGWVYGYT
.,TRBV2,ASSDGLAGGSYEQY
.,TRBV5-1,ASSLQGFANTGELF
.,TRBV3-1/TRBV3-2,ASSQLWGENTGELF
.,TRBV3-1/TRBV3-2,ASSRREYGYT
.,TRBV28,ASSLGFAETEAF
.,TRBV30,AWKGGGIAGELF
.,TRBV5-4,ASSFEGARTDTQY
.,TRBV7-6,ASSSRLARNTDTQY
.,TRBV5-1,ASSLGGTTDTQY
.,TRBV12-3/TRBV12-4,ASSTPGTEAF
.,TRBV19,ASSIRGTVRAF
.,TRBV5-5,ASSPSRVFAETQY
.,TRBV3-1/TRBV3-2,ASSQYRGEYGYT
.,TRBV4-2,ASSLTGIGTEAF
.,TRBV7-2,ASSSEASDYNEQF
.,TRBV4-2,ASSPIPTGPGANVLT
.,TRBV6-1,ASSDVPTSPSEQY
.,TRBV30,AWSQKRSSGYT
.,TRBV5-4,ASSLAGQGNSPLH
.,TRBV9,ASSVDLAGGQETQY
.,TRBV9,ASSVDGPGRETQY
.,TRBV4-2,ASSPGTVDEKLF
.,TRBV4-2,ASSQARTGGPNEKLF
.,TRBV5-1,ASSMGTDSYTEAF
few,TRBV11-2,ASSRPGTGGGSPLH
once,TRBV28,ASSLYRGGQPQH
.,TRBV5-4,ASSRGQTDYNSPLH
once,TRBV4-1,ASSRLPRTDTQY
few,TRBV5-1,ASSLAGQGALRAGANVLT
few,TRBV6-1,ASSELGRAHQPQH
.,TRBV2,ASNRDLTTDTQY
.,TRBV20-1,SASPQSDTQY
.,TRBV9,ASSVVTSIDGYT
.,TRBV6-1,ASSDARGENGYT
.,TRBV6-5,ASRPGQGGSPLH
.,TRBV29-1,SVTGQVNTEAF
.,TRBV7-2,ASSPLGTGGNTIY
.,TRBV5-1,ASSPHRGRLQETQY
.,TRBV15,ATSRGLEENIQY
.,TRBV18,ASSPRKTSGDNEQF
.,TRBV19,ASSIGGAQETQY
once,TRBV5-1,ASSFAGQNTGELF
.,TRBV13,ASSNDRGHRREQY
.,TRBV19,ASSIERDRRTDTQY
.,TRBV7-9,ASSSNSYGYT
.,TRBV6-5,ASSASGATNSPLH
.,TRBV9,ASSVEEGADYEQY